These T cell receptor beta chains were read from a single sample in a study of immune evolution from preneoplasia to lung adenocarcinoma. Repertoires were generated with immunoSEQ multiplex PCR, while TCRdb's copy carries only in-frame clones and drops some. The table shows around 11,000 clones, with approximately 81% occurring only once. Specimen: FFPE minimally invasive lung adenocarcinoma tissue. The source of these receptors is a person between 65 and 79 years old with lung adenocarcinoma. Both conserved end residues are part of each CDR3. A D gene is named only where the DNA matches it firmly. Some rows have no size entry. The others give once, few or many, or a class for an expanded clone.

j_call	clone_size	v_call	d_call	cdr3_nt	cdr3_aa
TRBJ1-3	NA	TRBV9	NA	TGTGCCAGCAGACAAGGACGGAACTCTGGAAACACCATATATTTT	CASRQGRNSGNTIYF
TRBJ2-1	NA	TRBV19	NA	TGTGCCAGTAGTATAGACCGGACAGTCAATGAGCAGTTCTTC	CASSIDRTVNEQFF
TRBJ2-1	NA	TRBV2	TRBD1	TGTGCCAGCAGGGACAGGGCCTACAATGAGCAGTTCTTC	CASRDRAYNEQFF
TRBJ2-1	once	TRBV29-1	TRBD2	TGCAGCGTTCGGACTAGCGGGAAAGAAGAGCAGTTCTTC	CSVRTSGKEEQFF
TRBJ2-7	NA	TRBV11-3	TRBD1	TGTGCCAGCAGCTTGGGGACAGGGGGGCACTACGAGCAGTACTTC	CASSLGTGGHYEQYF
TRBJ2-1	NA	TRBV11-2	TRBD2	TGTGCCAGCAGCTTTAGCGGGGGGGCAACCTACAATGAGCAGTTCTTC	CASSFSGGATYNEQFF
TRBJ1-4	NA	TRBV5-1	TRBD1	TGCGCCAGCAGCTCCGGACAGGGAAGGGAAAAACTGTTTTTT	CASSSGQGREKLFF
TRBJ2-2	NA	TRBV5-6	NA	TGTGCCAGCAACGTCGGACGGACCACCGGGGAGCTGTTTTTT	CASNVGRTTGELFF
TRBJ2-7	NA	TRBV11-2	NA	TGTGCCAGCAGCTTAGGTTGGGAGGTTGCTAACGAGCAGTACTTC	CASSLGWEVANEQYF
TRBJ2-4	NA	TRBV11-2	NA	TGTGCCAGCAGCAATGGCGGGCTAGCCAAAAACATTCAGTACTTC	CASSNGGLAKNIQYF
TRBJ1-6	NA	TRBV11-2	NA	TGTGCCAGCAGCTTGTATGGTACAAACTCACCCCTCCACTTT	CASSLYGTNSPLHF
TRBJ1-5	NA	TRBV6-1	NA	TGTGCCAGCGGTGAAGCATTACAGGGTTTTATTTTAGGTACCAATCAGCCCCAGCATTTT	CASGEALQGFILGTNQPQHF
TRBJ2-1	NA	TRBV27	NA	TGTGCCAGCAGTTTAGGACCCTCCTACAATGAGCAGTTCTTC	CASSLGPSYNEQFF
TRBJ1-1	NA	TRBV18	NA	TGTGCCAGCTCACCACCTGGCAGGAACACTGAAGCTTTCTTT	CASSPPGRNTEAFF
TRBJ2-6	NA	TRBV30	NA	TGTGCCTGGAGTGTCGGTGGGGCCAACGTCCTGACTTTC	CAWSVGGANVLTF
TRBJ2-7	NA	TRBV2	NA	TGTGCCAGCAAGAGGGCCCTACTGGGGGAGCAGTACTTC	CASKRALLGEQYF
TRBJ1-1	few	TRBV27	NA	TGTGCCAGCAGTTTAAGAGGGAACACTGAAGCTTTCTTT	CASSLRGNTEAFF
TRBJ1-1	once	TRBV4-1	TRBD1	TGCGCCAGCAGCCAAGGGGACAGGGCGAGTACTGAAGCTTTCTTT	CASSQGDRASTEAFF
TRBJ1-1	once	TRBV6-5	NA	TGTGCCAGCAAGTCTCGAGGGTACACTGAAGCTTTCTTT	CASKSRGYTEAFF
TRBJ1-1	NA	TRBV7-9	TRBD1	TGTGCCAGCAGCTACGGGACAGTGAACACTGAAGCTTTCTTT	CASSYGTVNTEAFF
TRBJ2-7	once	TRBV5-1	NA	TGCGCCAGCAGCTTTGGAGGGGCCGAGCAGTACTTC	CASSFGGAEQYF
TRBJ1-1	NA	TRBV18	NA	TGTGCCAGCTCACCAGCCAACGATTTGAACACTGAAGCTTTCTTT	CASSPANDLNTEAFF
TRBJ1-3	NA	TRBV18	TRBD1	TGTGCCAGCTCACAAGAACCGGGACAGTCGGGCGGCACCATATATTTT	CASSQEPGQSGGTIYF
TRBJ2-5	NA	TRBV9	NA	TGTGCCAGCAGCCCCGGTCCCCACCAAGAGACCCAGTACTTC	CASSPGPHQETQYF
TRBJ1-6	NA	TRBV7-9	NA	TGTGCCAGCAGCTTGGGGAATTCACCCCTCCACTTT	CASSLGNSPLHF
TRBJ1-6	NA	TRBV6-5	NA	TGTGCCAGCACCCCCGGGGCTAATTCACCCCTCCACTTT	CASTPGANSPLHF
TRBJ1-2	NA	TRBV5-1	NA	TGCGCCAGCAGTCCATCAGGGTTTGGCTACACCTTC	CASSPSGFGYTF
TRBJ1-4	NA	TRBV7-6	NA	TGTGCCAGCAGCTTAGGGGCGTCAAATGAAAAACTGTTTTTT	CASSLGASNEKLFF
TRBJ1-5	NA	TRBV6-5	NA	TGTGCCAGCAGACCTACACAGGGTAGCAGTCAGCCCCAGCATTTT	CASRPTQGSSQPQHF
TRBJ2-7	NA	TRBV5-1	TRBD1	TGCGCCAGCAGCTCCGGCTCCAACAGGGGTCCCCGGTACGAGCAGTACTTC	CASSSGSNRGPRYEQYF
TRBJ1-3	few	TRBV11-2	NA	TGTGCCAGCAGCTCCGGCAGCGGCCTCGTGAACGTGTTT	CASSSGSGLVNVF
TRBJ2-3	NA	TRBV6-1	NA	TGTGCCAGCAGTGACCTGACAGGGAGGGCAGATACGCAGTATTTT	CASSDLTGRADTQYF
TRBJ1-2	NA	TRBV29-1	TRBD1	TGCAGCGTTGTGGAGGGGGCGGAGTATGGCTACACCTTC	CSVVEGAEYGYTF
TRBJ2-2	NA	TRBV7-2	NA	TGTGCCAGCACCCTAGTGGGGGCCGGTTACACCGGGGAGCTGTTTTTT	CASTLVGAGYTGELFF
TRBJ1-2	NA	TRBV6-5	NA	TGTGCCAGCAGTTTGCAAGAAAACTATGGCTACACCTTC	CASSLQENYGYTF
TRBJ1-4	NA	TRBV7-8	NA	TGTGCCAGCAGCGCACTTGGGGGTGAAAAACTGTTTTTT	CASSALGGEKLFF
TRBJ2-3	once	TRBV5-6	NA	TGTGCCAGCAGCCCCCAAACTAGCACAGATACGCAGTATTTT	CASSPQTSTDTQYF
TRBJ2-3	NA	TRBV28	TRBD2	TGTGCCAGCAGTATTCTCGCGGGGGGGCAAGATACGCAGTATTTT	CASSILAGGQDTQYF
TRBJ2-5	NA	TRBV20-1	NA	TGCAGTGCTCTTAGTTTAGAGACCCAGTACTTC	CSALSLETQYF
TRBJ2-5	NA	TRBV6-6	TRBD2	TGTGCCAGCAGCCGGGGGGACCAAGAGACCCAGTACTTC	CASSRGDQETQYF
TRBJ1-1	NA	TRBV30	TRBD1	TGTGCCTGGAGTGGCGGGACAGGGATTGACGAAGCTTTCTTT	CAWSGGTGIDEAFF
TRBJ1-6	NA	TRBV5-1	NA	TGCGCCAGCAGCTTGGGACAGGTCAATTCACCCCTCCACTTT	CASSLGQVNSPLHF
TRBJ1-1	NA	TRBV29-1	NA	TGCAGCGGCGGGGACACCGAAGCTTTCTTT	CSGGDTEAFF
TRBJ1-5	NA	TRBV7-9	NA	TGTGCCAGCAGCTTAGTGGGCGGTGGCAATCAGCCCCAGCATTTT	CASSLVGGGNQPQHF
TRBJ1-5	NA	TRBV6-5	NA	TGTGCCAGCAGTCCGGACGCCTGGCAGCCCCAGCATTTT	CASSPDAWQPQHF
TRBJ2-5	few	TRBV9	NA	TGTGCCAGCAGCTCGAGGGGCAGGGAGACCCAGTACTTC	CASSSRGRETQYF
TRBJ1-5	NA	TRBV30	TRBD1	TGTGCCTTCGCTAGAGCAGGGGGCGGAAACGATCAGCCCCAGCATTTT	CAFARAGGGNDQPQHF
TRBJ2-5	NA	TRBV18	TRBD1	TGTGCCAGCTCACCTGTAGCGACAGGGGAGACCCAGTACTTC	CASSPVATGETQYF
TRBJ2-5	NA	TRBV5-1	NA	TGCGCCAGCAGCTTGGCCGGGCCCTCGGGGGAGACCCAGTACTTC	CASSLAGPSGETQYF
TRBJ1-1	NA	TRBV7-8	TRBD1	TGTGCCAGCAGCGGGGGGGACAGGGTGAACACTGAAGCTTTCTTT	CASSGGDRVNTEAFF